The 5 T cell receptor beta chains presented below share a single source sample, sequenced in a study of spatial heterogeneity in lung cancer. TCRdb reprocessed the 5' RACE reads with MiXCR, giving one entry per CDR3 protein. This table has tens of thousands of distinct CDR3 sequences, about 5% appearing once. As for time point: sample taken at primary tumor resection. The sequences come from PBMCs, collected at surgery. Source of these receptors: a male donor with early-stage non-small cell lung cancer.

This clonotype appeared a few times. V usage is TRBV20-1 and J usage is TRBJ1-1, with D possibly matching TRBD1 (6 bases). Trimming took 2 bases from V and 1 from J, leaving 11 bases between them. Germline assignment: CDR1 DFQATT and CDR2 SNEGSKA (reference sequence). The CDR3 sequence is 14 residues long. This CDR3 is CSARPTGKNTEAFF. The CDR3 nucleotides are TGCAGTGCTAGACCTACAGGGAAGAACACTGAAGCTTTCTTT.

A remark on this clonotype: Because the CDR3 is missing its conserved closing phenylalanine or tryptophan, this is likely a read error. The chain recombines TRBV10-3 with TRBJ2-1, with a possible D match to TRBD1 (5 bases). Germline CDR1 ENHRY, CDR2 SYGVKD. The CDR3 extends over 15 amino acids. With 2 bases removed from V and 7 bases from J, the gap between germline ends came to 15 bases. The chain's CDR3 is CAISEVTHPGNEQFL. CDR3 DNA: TGTGCCATCAGTGAGGTGACCCACCCAGGGAATGAGCAGTTCCTC.

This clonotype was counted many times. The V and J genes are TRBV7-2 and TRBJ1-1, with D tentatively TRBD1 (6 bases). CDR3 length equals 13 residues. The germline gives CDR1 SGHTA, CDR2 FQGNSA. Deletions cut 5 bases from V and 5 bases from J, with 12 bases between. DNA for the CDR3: TGTGCCAGCAGCACCCAAGGGGGTACTGAAGCTTTCTTT. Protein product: CASSTQGGTEAFF.

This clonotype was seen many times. CDR3 DNA: TGTGCCAGTAGAAAAACCCAAGCCTACGAGCAGTACTTC. Protein product: CASRKTQAYEQYF. V usage is TRBV19 and J usage is TRBJ2-7, with D unresolved. Germline lookup yields CDR1 LNHDA and CDR2 SQIVND (reference sequence). V was cut by 6 bases and J by 2 bases, with 11 bases left in between. The length of the CDR3 is 13 residues.

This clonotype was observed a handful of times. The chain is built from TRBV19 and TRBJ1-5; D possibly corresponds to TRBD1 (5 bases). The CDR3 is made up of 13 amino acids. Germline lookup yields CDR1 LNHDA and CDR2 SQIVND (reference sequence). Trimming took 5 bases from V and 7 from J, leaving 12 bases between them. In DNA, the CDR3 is TGTGCCAGTAGTTTGGGGGTAGGGCAGCCCCAGCATTTT. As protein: CASSLGVGQPQHF.